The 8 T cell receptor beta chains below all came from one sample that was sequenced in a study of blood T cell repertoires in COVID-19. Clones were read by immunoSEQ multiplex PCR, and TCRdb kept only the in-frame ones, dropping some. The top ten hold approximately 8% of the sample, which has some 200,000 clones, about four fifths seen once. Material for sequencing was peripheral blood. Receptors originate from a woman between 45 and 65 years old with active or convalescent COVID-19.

CDR3 amino acids: CASTTPDRVNYGYTF. The CDR3 bases are TGTGCCAGCACTACCCCGGACAGGGTTAACTATGGCTACACCTTC. The chain links TRBV6-1 to TRBJ1-2; 8 bases match TRBD1. CDR1 and CDR2 (germline): MNHNS, SASEGT. Germline trimming cut 7 bases from V and 1 base from J; bases unmatched to any gene: 8. The length of the CDR3 is 15 residues.

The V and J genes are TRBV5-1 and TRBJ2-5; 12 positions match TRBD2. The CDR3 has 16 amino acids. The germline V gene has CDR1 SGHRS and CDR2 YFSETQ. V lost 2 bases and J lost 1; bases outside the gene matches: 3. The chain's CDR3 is CASSLLAGGSQETQYF. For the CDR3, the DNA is TGCGCCAGCAGCTTACTAGCGGGGGGCTCCCAAGAGACCCAGTACTTC.

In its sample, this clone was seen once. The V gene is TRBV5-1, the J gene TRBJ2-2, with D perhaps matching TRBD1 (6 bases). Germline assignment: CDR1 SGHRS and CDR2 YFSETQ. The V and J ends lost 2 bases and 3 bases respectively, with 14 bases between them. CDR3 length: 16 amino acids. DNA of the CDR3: TGCGCCAGCAGCTTCCGACAGGCCCCCGACACCGGGGAGCTGTTTTTT. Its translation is CASSFRQAPDTGELFF. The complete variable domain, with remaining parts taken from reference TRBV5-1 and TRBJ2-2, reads KAGVTQTPRYLIKTRGQQVTLSCSPISGHRSVSWYQQTPGQGLQFLFEYFSETQRNKGNFPGRFSGRQFSNSRSEMNVSTLELGDSALYLCASSFRQAPDTGELFFGEGSRLTVL.

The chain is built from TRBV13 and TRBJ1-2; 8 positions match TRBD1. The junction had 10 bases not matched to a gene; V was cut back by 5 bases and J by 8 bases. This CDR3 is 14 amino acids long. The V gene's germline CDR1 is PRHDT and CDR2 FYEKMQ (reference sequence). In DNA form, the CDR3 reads TGTGCCAGCAGCCCCCGACAGGGGCGGGAGGGCTACACCTTC. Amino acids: CASSPRQGREGYTF.

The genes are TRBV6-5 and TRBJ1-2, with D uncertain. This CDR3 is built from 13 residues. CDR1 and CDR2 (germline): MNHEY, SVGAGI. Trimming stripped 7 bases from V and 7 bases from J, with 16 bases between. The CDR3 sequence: CASTPGFGLGYTF. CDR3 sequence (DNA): TGTGCCAGCACTCCAGGCTTTGGTCTTGGCTACACCTTC.

CDR3 region: CAISERDYNSPLHF. In DNA, the CDR3 is TGTGCCATCAGTGAGCGGGACTATAATTCACCCCTCCACTTT. The chain is built from TRBV10-3 and TRBJ1-6, with no clear D. Germline assignment: CDR1 ENHRY and CDR2 SYGVKD. Trimming pared 2 bases from V and 3 bases from J, leaving 5 bases between. CDR3 length: 14 residues.

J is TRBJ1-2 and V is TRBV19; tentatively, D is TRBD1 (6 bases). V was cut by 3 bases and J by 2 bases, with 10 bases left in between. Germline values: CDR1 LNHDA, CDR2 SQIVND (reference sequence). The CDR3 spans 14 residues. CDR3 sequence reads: CASSIWTANYGYTF. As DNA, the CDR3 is TGTGCCAGTAGTATTTGGACAGCGAACTATGGCTACACCTTC.

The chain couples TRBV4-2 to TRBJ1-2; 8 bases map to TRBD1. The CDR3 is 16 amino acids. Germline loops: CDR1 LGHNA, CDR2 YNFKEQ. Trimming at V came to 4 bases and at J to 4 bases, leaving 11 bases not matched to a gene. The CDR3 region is CASSLASGQVGYGYTF. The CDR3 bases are TGTGCCAGCAGCCTTGCCTCGGGACAGGTTGGCTATGGCTACACCTTC.